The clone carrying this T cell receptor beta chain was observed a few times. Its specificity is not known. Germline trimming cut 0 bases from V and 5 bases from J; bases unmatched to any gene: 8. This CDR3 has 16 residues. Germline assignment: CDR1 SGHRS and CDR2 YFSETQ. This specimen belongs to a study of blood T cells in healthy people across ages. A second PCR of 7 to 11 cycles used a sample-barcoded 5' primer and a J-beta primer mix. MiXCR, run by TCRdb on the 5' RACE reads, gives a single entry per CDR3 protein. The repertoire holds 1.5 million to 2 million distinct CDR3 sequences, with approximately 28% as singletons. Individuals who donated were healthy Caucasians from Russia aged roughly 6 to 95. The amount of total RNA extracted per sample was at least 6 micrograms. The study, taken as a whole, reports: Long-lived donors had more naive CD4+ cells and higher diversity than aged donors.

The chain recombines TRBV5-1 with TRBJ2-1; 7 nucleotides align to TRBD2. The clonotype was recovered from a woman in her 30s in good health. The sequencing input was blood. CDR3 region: CASSLGTTSENNEQFF. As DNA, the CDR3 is TGCGCCAGCAGCTTGGGTACTACTAGCGAAAACAATGAGCAGTTCTTC.